This TCR beta chain was captured by sequencing in a study of CD8+ T cells in alopecia areata. Study-wide results and caveats: Patients shared TCRs less clearly than mice did, possibly for HLA-related reasons.

Reverse transcribed after extraction, RNA yielded cDNA as the sequencing template. Sequenced by immunoSEQ multiplex PCR; TCRdb stores in-frame clones only, minus some. The top ten clones hold roughly 12% of a sample with around 200,000 clones, around three fifths of them seen once. With regard to this clone: Its antigen is undetermined.

Described treatment: oral pan-JAK inhibitor, 5-10 mg twice daily. Lesional scalp tissue (obtained by punch biopsy) and peripheral blood were collected from alopecia areata patients. This sequence originates from a human donor with alopecia areata. The specimen was CD8+ T cells sorted from blood, collected at week 24, from a patient treated with tofacitinib.

The CDR3, as DNA: TGCGCCAGCAGTCGGGACGGCCAGGGGAGTTCACCCCTCCACTTT. Its translation: CASSRDGQGSSPLHF. The V and J genes are TRBV23-1 and TRBJ1-6; maybe TRBD1 (6 bases). TRBV23-1 is reported as an ORF; its role is uncertain. CDR3 length equals 15 residues. Trimming took off 4 bases at V and 9 bases at J, with 16 bases between the two ends.